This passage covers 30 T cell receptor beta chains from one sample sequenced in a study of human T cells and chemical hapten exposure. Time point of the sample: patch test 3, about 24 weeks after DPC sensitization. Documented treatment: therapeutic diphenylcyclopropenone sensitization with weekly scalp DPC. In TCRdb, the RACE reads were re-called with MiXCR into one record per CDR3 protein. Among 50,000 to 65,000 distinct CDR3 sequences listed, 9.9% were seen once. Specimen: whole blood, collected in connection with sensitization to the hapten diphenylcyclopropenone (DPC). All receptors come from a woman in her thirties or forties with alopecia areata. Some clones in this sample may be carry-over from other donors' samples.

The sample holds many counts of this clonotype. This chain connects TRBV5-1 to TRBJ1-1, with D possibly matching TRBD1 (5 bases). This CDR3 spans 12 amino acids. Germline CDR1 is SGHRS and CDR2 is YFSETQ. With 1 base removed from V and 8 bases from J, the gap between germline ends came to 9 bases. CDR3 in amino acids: CASSLNDREAFF. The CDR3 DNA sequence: TGCGCCAGCAGCTTGAACGACAGAGAAGCTTTCTTT.

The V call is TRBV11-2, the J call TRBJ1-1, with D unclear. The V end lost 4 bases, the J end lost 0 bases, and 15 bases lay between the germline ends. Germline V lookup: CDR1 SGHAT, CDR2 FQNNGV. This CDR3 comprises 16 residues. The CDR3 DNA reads TGTGCCAGCAGCTCTTTTATCGGGGTCGTGAACACTGAAGCTTTCTTT. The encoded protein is CASSSFIGVVNTEAFF.

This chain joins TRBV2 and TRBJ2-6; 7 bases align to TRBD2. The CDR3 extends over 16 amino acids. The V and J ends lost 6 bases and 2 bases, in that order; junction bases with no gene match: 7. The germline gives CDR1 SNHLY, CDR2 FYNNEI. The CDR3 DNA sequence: TGTGCCAGCAGCCTTACCGGGGGGACTGGGGCCAACGTCCTGACTTTC. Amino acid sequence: CASSLTGGTGANVLTF.

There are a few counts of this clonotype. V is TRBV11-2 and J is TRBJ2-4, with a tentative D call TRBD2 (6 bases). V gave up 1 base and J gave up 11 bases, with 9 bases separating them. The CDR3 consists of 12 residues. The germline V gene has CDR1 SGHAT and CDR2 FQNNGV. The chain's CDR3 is CASSLGTGVQYF. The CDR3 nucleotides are TGTGCCAGCAGCTTAGGCACGGGGGTTCAGTACTTC. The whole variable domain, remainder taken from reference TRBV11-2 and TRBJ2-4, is EAGVAQSPRYKIIEKRQSVAFWCNPISGHATLYWYQQILGQGPKLLIQFQNNGVVDDSQLPKDRFSAERLKGVDSTLKIQPAKLEDSAVYLCASSLGTGVQYFGAGTRLSVL.

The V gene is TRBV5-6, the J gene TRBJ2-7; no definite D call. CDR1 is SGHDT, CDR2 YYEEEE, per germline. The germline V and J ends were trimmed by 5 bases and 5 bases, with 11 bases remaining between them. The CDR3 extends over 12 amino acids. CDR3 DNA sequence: TGTGCCAGCAGTTACAGCAGCGACGAGCAGTACTTC. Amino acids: CASSYSSDEQYF.

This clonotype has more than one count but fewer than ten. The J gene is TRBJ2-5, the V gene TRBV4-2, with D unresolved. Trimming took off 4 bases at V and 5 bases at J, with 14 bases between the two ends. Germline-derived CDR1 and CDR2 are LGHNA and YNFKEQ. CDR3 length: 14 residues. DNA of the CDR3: TGTGCCAGCAGCCCGCGGACCTCCGGGGAGACCCAGTACTTC. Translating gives CASSPRTSGETQYF.

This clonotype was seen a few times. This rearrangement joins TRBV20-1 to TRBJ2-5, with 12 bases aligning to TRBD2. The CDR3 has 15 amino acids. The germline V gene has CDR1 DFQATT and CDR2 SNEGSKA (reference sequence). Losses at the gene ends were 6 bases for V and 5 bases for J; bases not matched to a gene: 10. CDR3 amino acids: CSAVTSGGVRETQYF. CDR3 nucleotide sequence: TGCAGTGCCGTGACTAGCGGGGGAGTCAGGGAGACCCAGTACTTC.

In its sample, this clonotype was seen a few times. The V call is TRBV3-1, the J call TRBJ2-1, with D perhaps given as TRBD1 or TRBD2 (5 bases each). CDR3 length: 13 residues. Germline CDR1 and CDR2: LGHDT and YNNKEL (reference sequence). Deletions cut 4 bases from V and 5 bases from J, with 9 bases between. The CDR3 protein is CASSRGRNNEQFF. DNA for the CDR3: TGTGCCAGCAGCCGGGGACGCAACAATGAGCAGTTCTTC.

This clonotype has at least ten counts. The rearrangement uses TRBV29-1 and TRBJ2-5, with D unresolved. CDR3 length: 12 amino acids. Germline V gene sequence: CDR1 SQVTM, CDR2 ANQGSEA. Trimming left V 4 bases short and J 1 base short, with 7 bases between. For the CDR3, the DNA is TGCAGCGTTGTTATATTCCAAGAGACCCAGTACTTC. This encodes CSVVIFQETQYF.

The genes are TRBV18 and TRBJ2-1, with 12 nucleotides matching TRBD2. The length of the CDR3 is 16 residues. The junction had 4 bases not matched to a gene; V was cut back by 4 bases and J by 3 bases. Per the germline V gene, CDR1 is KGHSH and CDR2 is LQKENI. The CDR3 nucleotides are TGTGCCAGCTCACAGCGACTAGCGGGAGACTACAATGAGCAGTTCTTC. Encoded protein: CASSQRLAGDYNEQFF.

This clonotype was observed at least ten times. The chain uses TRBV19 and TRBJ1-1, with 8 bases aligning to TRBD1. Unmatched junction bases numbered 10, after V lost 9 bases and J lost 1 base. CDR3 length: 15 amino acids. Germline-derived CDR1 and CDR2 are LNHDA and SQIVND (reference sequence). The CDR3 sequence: CASRSTGTGNTEAFF. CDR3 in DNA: TGTGCCAGCCGATCCACCGGGACAGGGAACACTGAAGCTTTCTTT.

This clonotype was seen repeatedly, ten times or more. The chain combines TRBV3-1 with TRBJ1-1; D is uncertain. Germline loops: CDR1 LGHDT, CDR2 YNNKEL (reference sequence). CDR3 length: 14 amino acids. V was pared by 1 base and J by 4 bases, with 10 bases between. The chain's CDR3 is CASSQGVGSTEAFF. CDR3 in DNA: TGTGCCAGCAGCCAAGGGGTGGGGAGCACTGAAGCTTTCTTT.

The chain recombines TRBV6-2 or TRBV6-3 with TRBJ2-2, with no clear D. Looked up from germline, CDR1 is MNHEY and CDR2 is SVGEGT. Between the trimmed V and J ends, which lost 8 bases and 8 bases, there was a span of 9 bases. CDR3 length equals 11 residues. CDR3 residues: CASGIVGELFF. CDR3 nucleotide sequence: TGTGCCAGCGGCATCGTAGGGGAGCTGTTTTTT.

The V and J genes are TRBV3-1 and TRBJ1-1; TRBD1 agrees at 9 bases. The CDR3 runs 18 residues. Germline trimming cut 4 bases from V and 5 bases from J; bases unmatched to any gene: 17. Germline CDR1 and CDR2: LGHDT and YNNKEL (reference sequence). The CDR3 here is CASSRGPGQGLGRTEAFF. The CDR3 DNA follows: TGTGCCAGCAGCCGAGGACCGGGACAGGGCCTGGGGAGGACTGAAGCTTTCTTT.

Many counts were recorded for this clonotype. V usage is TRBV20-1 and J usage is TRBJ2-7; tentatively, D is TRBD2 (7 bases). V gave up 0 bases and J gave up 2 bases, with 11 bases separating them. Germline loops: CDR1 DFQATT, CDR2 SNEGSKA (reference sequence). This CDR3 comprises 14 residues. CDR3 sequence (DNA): TGCAGTGCTAGAGACGGGGGGCGTACCTACGAGCAGTACTTC. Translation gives CSARDGGRTYEQYF.

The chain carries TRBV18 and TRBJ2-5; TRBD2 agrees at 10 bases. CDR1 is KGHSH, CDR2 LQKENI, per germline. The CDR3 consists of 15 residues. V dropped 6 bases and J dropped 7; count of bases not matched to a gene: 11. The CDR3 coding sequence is TGTGCCAGCTCTCCTCAGCGGGGGGGCCTACGGACCCAGTACTTC. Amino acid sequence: CASSPQRGGLRTQYF. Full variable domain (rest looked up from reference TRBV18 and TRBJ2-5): NAGVMQNPRHLVRRRGQEARLRCSPMKGHSHVYWYRQLPEEGLKFMVYLQKENIIDESGMPKERFSAEFPKEGPSILRIQQVVRGDSAAYFCASSPQRGGLRTQYFGPGTRLLVL.

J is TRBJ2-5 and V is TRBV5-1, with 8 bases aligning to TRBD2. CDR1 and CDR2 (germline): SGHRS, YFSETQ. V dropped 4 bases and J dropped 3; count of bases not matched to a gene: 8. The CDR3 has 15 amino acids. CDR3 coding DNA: TGCGCCAGCAGCCCGACCGGGCGGGGGGAAGAGACCCAGTACTTC. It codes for CASSPTGRGEETQYF.

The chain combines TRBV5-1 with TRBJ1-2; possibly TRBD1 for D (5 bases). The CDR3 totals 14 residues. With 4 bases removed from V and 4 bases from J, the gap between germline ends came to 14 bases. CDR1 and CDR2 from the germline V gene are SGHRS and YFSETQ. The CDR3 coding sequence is TGCGCCAGCAGCCCTCAGACAGAAATCTATGGCTACACCTTC. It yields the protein CASSPQTEIYGYTF.

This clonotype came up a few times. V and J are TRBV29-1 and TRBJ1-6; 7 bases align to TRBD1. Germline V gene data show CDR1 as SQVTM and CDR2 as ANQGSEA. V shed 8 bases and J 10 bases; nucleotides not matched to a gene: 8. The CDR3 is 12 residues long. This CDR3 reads CSFYRGRSPLHF. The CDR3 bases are TGCAGCTTCTACAGGGGACGGTCACCCCTCCACTTT.

Here the CDR3 DNA reads TGCAGCGTTGCCAGGGGGCAAGAGACCCAGTACTTC. This translates into CSVARGQETQYF. The gene calls are TRBV29-1 and TRBJ2-5; 7 bases match TRBD1. The junction had 1 base not matched to a gene; V was cut back by 4 bases and J by 2 bases. CDR1 SQVTM and CDR2 ANQGSEA come from the germline V gene. This CDR3 spans 12 amino acids.

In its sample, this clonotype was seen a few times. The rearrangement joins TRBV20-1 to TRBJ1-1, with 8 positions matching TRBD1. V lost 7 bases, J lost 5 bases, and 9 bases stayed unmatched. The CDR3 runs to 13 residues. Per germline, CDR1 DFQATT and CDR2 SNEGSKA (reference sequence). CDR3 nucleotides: TGCAGTGACCTGCAGGGGGCTGGAACTGAAGCTTTCTTT. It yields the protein CSDLQGAGTEAFF.

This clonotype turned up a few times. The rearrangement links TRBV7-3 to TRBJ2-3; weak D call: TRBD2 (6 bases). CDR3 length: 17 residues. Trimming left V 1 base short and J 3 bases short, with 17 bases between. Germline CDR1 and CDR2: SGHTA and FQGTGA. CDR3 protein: CASSLIGGARGTDTQYF. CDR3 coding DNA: TGTGCCAGCAGCTTAATCGGAGGGGCCCGTGGGACAGATACGCAGTATTTT.

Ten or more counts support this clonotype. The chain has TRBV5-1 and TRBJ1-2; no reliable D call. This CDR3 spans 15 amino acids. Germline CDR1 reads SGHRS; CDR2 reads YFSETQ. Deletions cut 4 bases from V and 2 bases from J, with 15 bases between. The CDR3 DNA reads TGCGCCAGCAGCCTGGGGTTGGCAGAGAACTATGGCTACACCTTC. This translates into CASSLGLAENYGYTF.

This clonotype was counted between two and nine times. CDR3 loop: CASSVASVPYEQYF. The CDR3 DNA reads as TGTGCCAGCAGCGTCGCCAGCGTACCCTACGAGCAGTACTTC. This sequence joins TRBV9 and TRBJ2-7; D gene ambiguous. In germline, CDR1 is SGDLS, CDR2 YYNGEE. V was trimmed by 2 bases and J by 2 bases, leaving 11 bases between them. The CDR3 totals 14 residues.

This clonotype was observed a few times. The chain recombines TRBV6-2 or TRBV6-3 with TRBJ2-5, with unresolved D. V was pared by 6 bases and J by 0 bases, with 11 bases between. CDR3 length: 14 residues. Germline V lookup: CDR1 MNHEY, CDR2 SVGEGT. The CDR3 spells CASSAGPYQETQYF. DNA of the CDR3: TGTGCCAGCAGCGCAGGACCGTACCAAGAGACCCAGTACTTC.

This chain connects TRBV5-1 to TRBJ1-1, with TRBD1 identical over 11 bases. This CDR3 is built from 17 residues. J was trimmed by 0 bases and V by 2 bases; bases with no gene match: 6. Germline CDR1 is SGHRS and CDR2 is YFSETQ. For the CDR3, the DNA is TGCGCCAGCAGCTTCTACCCGGGACAGGGGGTGAACACTGAAGCTTTCTTT. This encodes CASSFYPGQGVNTEAFF. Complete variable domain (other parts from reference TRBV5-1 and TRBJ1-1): KAGVTQTPRYLIKTRGQQVTLSCSPISGHRSVSWYQQTPGQGLQFLFEYFSETQRNKGNFPGRFSGRQFSNSRSEMNVSTLELGDSALYLCASSFYPGQGVNTEAFFGQGTRLTVV.

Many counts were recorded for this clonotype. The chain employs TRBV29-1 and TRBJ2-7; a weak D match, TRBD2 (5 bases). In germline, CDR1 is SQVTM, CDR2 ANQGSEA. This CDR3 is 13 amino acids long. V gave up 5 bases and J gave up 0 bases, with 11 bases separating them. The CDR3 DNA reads TGCAGCGTTCGTTCCGGGAACTCCTACGAGCAGTACTTC. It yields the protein CSVRSGNSYEQYF.

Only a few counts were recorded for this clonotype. Here the CDR3 DNA reads TGTGCCAGCTGGGTAGCAGGTGAGCAGTTCTTC. This codes for CASWVAGEQFF. The gene calls are TRBV7-9 and TRBJ2-1, with D uncertain. Trimming cost V 8 bases and J 9 bases, with 11 bases left between them. Germline V lookup: CDR1 SEHNR, CDR2 FQNEAQ (reference sequence). The CDR3 is 11 amino acids.

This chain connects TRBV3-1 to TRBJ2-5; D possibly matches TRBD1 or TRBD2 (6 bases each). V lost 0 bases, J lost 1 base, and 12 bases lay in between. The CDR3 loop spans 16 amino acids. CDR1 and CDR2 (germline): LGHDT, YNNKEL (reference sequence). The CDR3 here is CASSQDWTGAQETQYF. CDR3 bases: TGTGCCAGCAGCCAAGATTGGACGGGGGCCCAAGAGACCCAGTACTTC.

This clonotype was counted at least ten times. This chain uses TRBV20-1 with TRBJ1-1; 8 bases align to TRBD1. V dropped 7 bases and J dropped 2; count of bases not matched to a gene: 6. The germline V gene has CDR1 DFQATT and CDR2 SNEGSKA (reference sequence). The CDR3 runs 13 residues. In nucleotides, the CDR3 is TGCAGTGTTGCCGGGACAGGTAACACTGAAGCTTTCTTT. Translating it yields CSVAGTGNTEAFF.